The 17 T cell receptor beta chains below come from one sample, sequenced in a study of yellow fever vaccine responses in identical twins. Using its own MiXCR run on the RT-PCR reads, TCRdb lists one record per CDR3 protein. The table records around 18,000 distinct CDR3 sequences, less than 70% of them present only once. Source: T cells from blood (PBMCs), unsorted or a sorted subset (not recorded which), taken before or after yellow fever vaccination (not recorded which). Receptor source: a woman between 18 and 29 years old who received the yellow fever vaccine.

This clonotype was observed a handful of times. Written as DNA, the CDR3 is TGTGCCAGCAGCTTGGGTTGGGCAGCTGGAGCAGAGCAGTTCTTC. Protein product: CASSLGWAAGAEQFF. This rearrangement joins TRBV11-2 to TRBJ2-1, with no clear D. CDR3 size: 15 residues. The ends were cut back, 3 bases at V and 10 bases at J, with 19 bases in the middle. In germline, CDR1 is SGHAT, CDR2 FQNNGV. The full variable domain, rest sourced from reference TRBV11-2 and TRBJ2-1, is EAGVAQSPRYKIIEKRQSVAFWCNPISGHATLYWYQQILGQGPKLLIQFQNNGVVDDSQLPKDRFSAERLKGVDSTLKIQPAKLEDSAVYLCASSLGWAAGAEQFFGPGTRLTVL.

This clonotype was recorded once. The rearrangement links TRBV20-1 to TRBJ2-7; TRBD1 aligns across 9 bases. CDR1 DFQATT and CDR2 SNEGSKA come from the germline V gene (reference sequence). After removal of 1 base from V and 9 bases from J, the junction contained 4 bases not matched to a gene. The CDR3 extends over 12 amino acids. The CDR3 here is CSARAGTGRQYV. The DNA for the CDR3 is TGCAGTGCTAGAGCCGGGACAGGGAGGCAGTACGTC.

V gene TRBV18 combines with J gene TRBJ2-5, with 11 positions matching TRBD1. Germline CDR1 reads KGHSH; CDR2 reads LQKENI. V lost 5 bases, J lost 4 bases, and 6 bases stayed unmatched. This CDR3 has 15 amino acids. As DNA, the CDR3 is TGTGCCAGCTCAGCCGGACAGGGGGCAGGAGAGACCCAGTACTTC. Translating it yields CASSAGQGAGETQYF.

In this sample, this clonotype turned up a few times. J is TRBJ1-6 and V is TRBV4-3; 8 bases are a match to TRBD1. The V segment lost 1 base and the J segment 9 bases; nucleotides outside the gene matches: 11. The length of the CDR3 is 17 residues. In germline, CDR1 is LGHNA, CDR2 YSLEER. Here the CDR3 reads CASSQVFPAGGASPLHF. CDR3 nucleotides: TGCGCCAGCAGCCAAGTGTTCCCTGCAGGGGGCGCTTCACCCCTCCACTTT.

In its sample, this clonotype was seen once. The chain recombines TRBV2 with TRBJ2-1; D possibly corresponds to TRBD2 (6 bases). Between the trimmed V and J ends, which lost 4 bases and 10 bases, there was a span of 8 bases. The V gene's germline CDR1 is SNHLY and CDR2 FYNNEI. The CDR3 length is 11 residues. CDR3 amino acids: CASSGTTEQFF. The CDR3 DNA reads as TGTGCCAGCAGTGGGACTACGGAGCAGTTCTTC.

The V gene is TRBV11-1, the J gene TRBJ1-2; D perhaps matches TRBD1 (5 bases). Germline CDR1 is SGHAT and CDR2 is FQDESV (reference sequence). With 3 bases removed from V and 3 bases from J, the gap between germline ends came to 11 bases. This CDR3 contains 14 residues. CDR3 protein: CASSFYQGDYGYTF. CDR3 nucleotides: TGTGCCAGCAGCTTCTATCAGGGCGACTATGGCTACACCTTC.

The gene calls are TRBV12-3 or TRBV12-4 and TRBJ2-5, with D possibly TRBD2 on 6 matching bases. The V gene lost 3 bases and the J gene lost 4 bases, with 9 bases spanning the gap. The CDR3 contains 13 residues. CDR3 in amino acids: CASSFAGRETQYF. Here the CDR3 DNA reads TGTGCCAGCAGTTTTGCCGGGAGAGAGACCCAGTACTTC.

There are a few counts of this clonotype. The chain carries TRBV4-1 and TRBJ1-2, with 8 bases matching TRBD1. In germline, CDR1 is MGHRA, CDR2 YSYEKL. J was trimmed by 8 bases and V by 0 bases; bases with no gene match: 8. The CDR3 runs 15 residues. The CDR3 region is CASSQDLWTGKGYTF. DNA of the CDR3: TGCGCCAGCAGCCAAGATCTCTGGACAGGGAAGGGCTACACCTTC.

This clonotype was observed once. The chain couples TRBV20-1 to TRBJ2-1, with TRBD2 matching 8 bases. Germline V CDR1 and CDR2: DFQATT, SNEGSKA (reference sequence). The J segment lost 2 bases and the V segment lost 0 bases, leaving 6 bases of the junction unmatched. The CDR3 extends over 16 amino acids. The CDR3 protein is CSARDTGRGAYNEQFF. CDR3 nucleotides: TGCAGTGCTAGAGATACCGGGAGGGGGGCCTACAATGAGCAGTTCTTC.

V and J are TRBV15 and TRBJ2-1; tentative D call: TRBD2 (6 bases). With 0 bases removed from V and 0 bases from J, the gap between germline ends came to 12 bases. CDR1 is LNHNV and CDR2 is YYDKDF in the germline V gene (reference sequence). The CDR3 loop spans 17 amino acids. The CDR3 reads CATSRDPPGGSYNEQFF. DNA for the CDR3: TGTGCCACCAGCAGAGATCCCCCCGGGGGCTCCTACAATGAGCAGTTCTTC.

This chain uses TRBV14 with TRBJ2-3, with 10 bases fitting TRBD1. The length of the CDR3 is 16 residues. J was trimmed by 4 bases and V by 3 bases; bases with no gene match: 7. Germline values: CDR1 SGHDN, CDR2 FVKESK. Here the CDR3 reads CASSHGTGVQADTQYF. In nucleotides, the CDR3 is TGTGCCAGCAGCCACGGGACAGGGGTACAAGCAGATACGCAGTATTTT. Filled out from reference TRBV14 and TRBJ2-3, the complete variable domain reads EAGVTQFPSHSVIEKGQTVTLRCDPISGHDNLYWYRRVMGKEIKFLLHFVKESKQDESGMPNNRFLAERTGGTYSTLKVQPAELEDSGVYFCASSHGTGVQADTQYFGPGTRLTVL.

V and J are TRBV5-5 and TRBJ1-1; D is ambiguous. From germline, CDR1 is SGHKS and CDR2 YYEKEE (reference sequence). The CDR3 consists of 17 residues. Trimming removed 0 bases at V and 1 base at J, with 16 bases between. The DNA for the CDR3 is TGTGCCAGCAGCTTGGCTGGCCGGGAGGGTGGGAACACTGAAGCTTTCTTT. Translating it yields CASSLAGREGGNTEAFF.

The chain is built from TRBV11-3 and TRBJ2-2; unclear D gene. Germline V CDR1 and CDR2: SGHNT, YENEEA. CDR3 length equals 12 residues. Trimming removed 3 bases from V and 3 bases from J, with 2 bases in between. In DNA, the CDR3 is TGTGCCAGCAGCTTTTACACCGGGGAGCTGTTTTTT. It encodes CASSFYTGELFF.

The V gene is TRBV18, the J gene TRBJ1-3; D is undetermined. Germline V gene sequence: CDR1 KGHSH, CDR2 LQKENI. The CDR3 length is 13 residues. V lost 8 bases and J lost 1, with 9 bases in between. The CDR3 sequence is CASTETSGNTIYF. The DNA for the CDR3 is TGTGCCAGCACTGAAACTTCTGGAAACACCATATATTTT.

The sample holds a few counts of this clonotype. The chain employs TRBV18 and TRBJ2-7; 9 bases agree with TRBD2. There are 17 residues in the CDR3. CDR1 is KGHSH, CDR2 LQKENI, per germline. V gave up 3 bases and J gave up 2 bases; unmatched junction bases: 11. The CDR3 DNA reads TGTGCCAGCTCACCTACCTTAGCGGGAGCGACCCCCTACGAGCAGTACTTC. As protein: CASSPTLAGATPYEQYF.

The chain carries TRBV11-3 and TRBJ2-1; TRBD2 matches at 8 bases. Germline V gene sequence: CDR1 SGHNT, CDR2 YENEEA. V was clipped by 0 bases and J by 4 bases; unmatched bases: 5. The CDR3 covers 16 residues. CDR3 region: CASSLDGGRIYNEQFF. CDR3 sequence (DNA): TGTGCCAGCAGCTTAGACGGCGGGAGGATATACAATGAGCAGTTCTTC.

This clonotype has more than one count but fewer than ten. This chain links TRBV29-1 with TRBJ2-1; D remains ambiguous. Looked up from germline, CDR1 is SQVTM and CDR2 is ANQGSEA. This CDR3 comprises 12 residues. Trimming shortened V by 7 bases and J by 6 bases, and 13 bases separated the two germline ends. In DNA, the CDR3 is TGCAGCGCCTACGAGACCCCCAATGAGCAGTTCTTC. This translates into CSAYETPNEQFF.